This T cell receptor (beta chain) comes out of a study of response to subunit inactivated influenza vaccine. On this clonotype itself: Its matching antigen is unknown.

TCRdb used MiXCR to reprocess the RT-PCR reads, holding one entry per CDR3 protein. The sample lists around 790,000 distinct CDR3 sequences, approximately 22% occurring once. General study findings and limits: Researchers suggested that each seasonal influenza vaccination recruits few new T cells.

Trimming removed 3 bases from V and 4 bases from J; junction bases left unmatched: 15. Germline V lookup: CDR1 DFQATT, CDR2 SNEGSKA (reference sequence). This CDR3 region has 17 residues. The origin of this receptor is a man aged 50 to 59 who received an inactivated influenza vaccine. This specimen consisted of PBMCs from blood, obtained 4 to 6 days after vaccination. The gene calls are TRBV20-1 and TRBJ1-2, with 9 bases that match TRBD1. This CDR3 is CSARGQGKGARGYGYTF. Here the CDR3 DNA reads TGCAGTGCTAGGGGACAGGGAAAAGGCGCTAGAGGCTATGGCTACACCTTC.